The T cell receptor beta chain under discussion was sequenced for a study of T cell changes during pregnancy in multiple sclerosis. There are 14 residues in the CDR3. V gave up 2 bases and J gave up 5 bases; unmatched junction bases: 3. Germline V CDR1 and CDR2: SGHRS, YFSETQ. Produced via immunoSEQ multiplex PCR; TCRdb's table is partial and in-frame only. The table shows roughly 61,000 clones, with 80% to 90% occurring only once. V and J are TRBV5-1 and TRBJ2-7, with 11 bases matching TRBD1. The sequenced sample was peripheral blood, obtained in the first trimester of pregnancy. This clonotype was sampled from a female donor in good health, enrolled as a control in a pregnancy study. CDR3 nucleotides: TGCGCCAGCAGCTTTGGACAGGGGGCTGACGAGCAGTACTTC. Translation: CASSFGQGADEQYF.